This T cell receptor (beta chain) comes out of a study of monozygotic twins with inflammatory bowel disease. Study observations and caveats: Clonotypes shared with others were fewer in IBD patients than in healthy twins, especially with disease activity.

Whole blood served as the source of total RNA, and no T cell sorting took place. The germline CDR1 and CDR2 sequences are SQVTM and ANQGSEA. The CDR3 totals 11 residues. A note on this clonotype: The antigen is unknown.

TCRdb reanalyzed the 5' RACE reads, giving one entry per CDR3 protein sequence and no DNA. This repertoire includes about 300,000 distinct CDR3 sequences. The V and J genes are TRBV29-1 and TRBJ1-2. Sequenced: blood. The sequence was obtained from a human donor with ulcerative colitis or Crohn's disease, or a healthy co-twin of an affected twin (not recorded which). The CDR3 region is CSVVGGLGYTF.